The source of this T cell receptor beta chain is a study of blood T cell repertoires in COVID-19. The overall study: Donors in the United States, Italy and Spain gave samples during acute or convalescent COVID-19. Sample material is recorded as cDNA or gDNA derived from T cells, B-cell-depleted T cells, or PBMCs.

This clone has only a few counts. Study processing details: Estimation of nucleated cell counts relied on the amplification of reference gene primers. Here immunoSEQ multiplex PCR was the method, and the copy in TCRdb shows in-frame clones only, minus some. The V and J calls and the clone size are those of that table, but D and trimming were determined from the DNA. Among more than 250,000 clones, approximately 85% were seen once, and the ten largest hold approximately 5%. This CDR3 has 15 amino acids. CDR1 LGHDT and CDR2 YNNKEL come from the germline V gene (reference sequence). Trimming stripped 0 bases from V and 1 base from J, with 9 bases between.

This TCR came from a man in his fifties with active or convalescent COVID-19. This sequence joins TRBV3-1 (or the pseudogene TRBV3-2) and TRBJ1-2; D remains unclear. Sequenced input: peripheral blood. CDR3 residues: CASSQERQDNYGYTF. The CDR3 DNA reads TGTGCCAGCAGCCAAGAAAGGCAGGATAACTATGGCTACACCTTC.